The TCR beta chain under discussion was sequenced for a study of OX40 agonist ivuxolimab in advanced cancers. Findings of the study overall: The study observed clonal expansion of CD4+ and CD8+ blood T cells by week 6 at 0.1 to 3.0 mg/kg.

Here immunoSEQ multiplex PCR was the method, and the copy in TCRdb shows in-frame clones only, minus some. The table lists about 19,000 clones, roughly 89% of them singletons. In regard to this clone: Its antigen is as yet unknown.

The sequences come from CD4+ or CD8+ T cells sorted from blood, collected in a trial of the OX40 agonist ivuxolimab. This TCR was sampled from an adult with an advanced solid tumor such as melanoma, head and neck, liver or kidney cancer.

The CDR3 region has the DNA TGTGCCAGCAGTAGCCCCGTAATAGGGTCGAACACTGAAGCTTTCTTT. Translating it yields CASSSPVIGSNTEAFF. This rearrangement joins TRBV11-3 to TRBJ1-1; D gene ambiguous. The CDR3 is 16 amino acids. Germline V gives CDR1 SGHNT, CDR2 YENEEA. V gave up 6 bases and J gave up 1 base, with 18 bases separating them.